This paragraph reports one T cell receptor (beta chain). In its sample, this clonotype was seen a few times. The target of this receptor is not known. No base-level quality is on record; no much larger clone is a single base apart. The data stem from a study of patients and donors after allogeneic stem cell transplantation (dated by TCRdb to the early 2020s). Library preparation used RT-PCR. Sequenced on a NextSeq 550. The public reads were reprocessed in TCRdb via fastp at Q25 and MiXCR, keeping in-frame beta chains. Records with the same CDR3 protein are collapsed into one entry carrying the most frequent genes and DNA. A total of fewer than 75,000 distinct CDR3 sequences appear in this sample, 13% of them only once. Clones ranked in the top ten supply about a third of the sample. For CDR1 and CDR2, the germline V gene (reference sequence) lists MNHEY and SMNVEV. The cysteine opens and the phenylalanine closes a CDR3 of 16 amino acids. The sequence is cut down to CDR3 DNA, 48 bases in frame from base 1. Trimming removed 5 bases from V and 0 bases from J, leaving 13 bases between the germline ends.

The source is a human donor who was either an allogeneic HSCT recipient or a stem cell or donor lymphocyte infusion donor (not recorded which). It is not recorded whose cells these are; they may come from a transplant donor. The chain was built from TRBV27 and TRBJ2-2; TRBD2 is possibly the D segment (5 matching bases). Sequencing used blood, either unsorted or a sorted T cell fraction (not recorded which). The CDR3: CASSGGPTPNTGELFF. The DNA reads TGTGCCAGCAGTGGAGGTCCCACCCCGAACACCGGGGAGCTGTTTTTT.